These T cell receptor beta chains were read from a single sample in a study of T-cell reconstitution after alpha-beta-depleted transplantation in children. TCRdb itself ran the PCR reads through MiXCR, one entry per CDR3 protein. The sample contains hundreds of thousands of distinct CDR3 sequences, more than 10% of which appear only once. The starting material was PBMCs from the stem cell graft donor, obtained from the stem cell graft. Source of these receptors: a human donor who donated a stem cell graft to a child with acute lymphoblastic leukemia. The CDR3 runs from the conserved cysteine through the conserved F or W. The D gene is left open where the match is weak. Not all rows give a size; the values are once, few, many and, for expanded clones, a class.

j_call: TRBJ2-4
clone_size: many
d_call: TRBD2
v_call: TRBV3-1
cdr3_aa: CASSQTVAAGVENIQYF
cdr3_nt: TGTGCCAGCAGCCAGACAGTGGCAGCGGGAGTCGAAAACATTCAGTACTTC

j_call: TRBJ1-2
clone_size: many
d_call: TRBD1
v_call: TRBV28
cdr3_aa: CASTDRVFGYTF
cdr3_nt: TGTGCCAGCACCGACAGGGTCTTTGGCTACACCTTC

j_call: TRBJ2-1
clone_size: NA
d_call: NA
v_call: TRBV7-9
cdr3_aa: CASSLEGQGHNEQFF
cdr3_nt: TGTGCCAGCAGCTTAGAAGGGCAGGGGCACAATGAGCAGTTCTTC

j_call: TRBJ2-4
clone_size: many
d_call: TRBD2
v_call: TRBV7-2
cdr3_aa: CASSPTSGEAKNIQYF
cdr3_nt: TGTGCCAGCAGCCCAACTAGCGGGGAGGCCAAAAACATTCAGTACTTC

j_call: TRBJ1-3
clone_size: many
d_call: NA
v_call: TRBV5-1
cdr3_aa: CASSRELRATGNTIYF
cdr3_nt: TGCGCCAGCAGCCGTGAACTCAGGGCTACTGGAAACACCATATATTTT

j_call: TRBJ1-5
clone_size: many
d_call: NA
v_call: TRBV29-1
cdr3_aa: CSAGDSNQPQHF
cdr3_nt: TGCAGCGCTGGAGATAGCAATCAGCCCCAGCATTTT

j_call: TRBJ2-5
clone_size: NA
d_call: NA
v_call: TRBV6-2/TRBV6-3
cdr3_aa: CASSYRPDRPSLQETQYF
cdr3_nt: TGTGCCAGCAGTTATCGCCCAGACAGGCCTTCACTACAAGAGACCCAGTACTTC

j_call: TRBJ1-5
clone_size: many
d_call: NA
v_call: TRBV5-6
cdr3_aa: CASSSSYGRRSNQPQHF
cdr3_nt: TGTGCCAGCAGCTCCTCCTACGGACGGAGGAGCAATCAGCCCCAGCATTTT

j_call: TRBJ2-3
clone_size: many
d_call: NA
v_call: TRBV12-3/TRBV12-4
cdr3_aa: CASSLDSGGSTDTQYF
cdr3_nt: TGTGCCAGCAGTTTGGATAGCGGAGGGAGCACAGATACGCAGTATTTT

j_call: TRBJ1-4
clone_size: many
d_call: NA
v_call: TRBV6-5
cdr3_aa: CASSYLGPGEEKLFF
cdr3_nt: TGTGCCAGCAGTTACCTAGGACCAGGGGAAGAAAAACTGTTTTTT

j_call: TRBJ2-5
clone_size: many
d_call: TRBD2
v_call: TRBV2
cdr3_aa: CASSDRGTSGSGETQYF
cdr3_nt: TGTGCCAGCAGTGATAGAGGGACTAGCGGGAGTGGAGAGACCCAGTACTTC

j_call: TRBJ2-7
clone_size: many
d_call: TRBD1
v_call: TRBV7-9
cdr3_aa: CASRPTGDPSYEQYF
cdr3_nt: TGTGCCAGCAGACCTACAGGGGACCCTTCCTACGAGCAGTACTTC

j_call: TRBJ2-5
clone_size: many
d_call: NA
v_call: TRBV7-9
cdr3_aa: CASIHGGQETQYF
cdr3_nt: TGTGCCAGCATCCATGGGGGCCAAGAGACCCAGTACTTC

j_call: TRBJ1-1
clone_size: many
d_call: NA
v_call: TRBV10-3
cdr3_aa: CAISGQDGLNTEAFF
cdr3_nt: TGTGCCATCAGTGGGCAAGACGGACTGAACACTGAAGCTTTCTTT

j_call: TRBJ2-3
clone_size: NA
d_call: NA
v_call: TRBV12-3/TRBV12-4
cdr3_aa: CASSLAGRADTQYF
cdr3_nt: TGTGCCAGCAGTTTGGCGGGGCGGGCAGATACGCAGTATTTT

j_call: TRBJ1-1
clone_size: many
d_call: TRBD1
v_call: TRBV20-1
cdr3_aa: CSAYRGPGTEAFF
cdr3_nt: TGCAGTGCTTACAGGGGGCCGGGGACTGAAGCTTTCTTT

j_call: TRBJ1-2
clone_size: many
d_call: NA
v_call: TRBV27
cdr3_aa: CASRRPPGGYTF
cdr3_nt: TGTGCCAGCAGGAGGCCCCCGGGAGGCTACACCTTC

j_call: TRBJ1-5
clone_size: many
d_call: NA
v_call: TRBV9
cdr3_aa: CASSVGGASQPQHF
cdr3_nt: TGTGCCAGCAGCGTAGGGGGGGCTAGTCAGCCCCAGCATTTT

j_call: TRBJ2-5
clone_size: many
d_call: NA
v_call: TRBV7-2
cdr3_aa: CASSLEVGTPQETQYF
cdr3_nt: TGTGCCAGCAGCTTAGAAGTCGGGACACCACAAGAGACCCAGTACTTC

j_call: TRBJ2-4
clone_size: many
d_call: TRBD1
v_call: TRBV5-1
cdr3_aa: CASSHGTASKNIQYF
cdr3_nt: TGCGCCAGCAGCCACGGGACAGCTTCAAAAAACATTCAGTACTTC

j_call: TRBJ2-2
clone_size: many
d_call: TRBD1
v_call: TRBV7-2
cdr3_aa: CASSPDRAAGELFF
cdr3_nt: TGTGCCAGCAGCCCGGACAGGGCCGCCGGGGAGCTGTTTTTT

j_call: TRBJ2-1
clone_size: few
d_call: TRBD2
v_call: TRBV25-1
cdr3_aa: CASSEFEAGEYNEQFF
cdr3_nt: TGTGCCAGCAGTGAATTTGAAGCGGGGGAGTACAATGAGCAGTTCTTC

j_call: TRBJ2-3
clone_size: many
d_call: TRBD2
v_call: TRBV20-1
cdr3_aa: CSAMSGASTDTQYF
cdr3_nt: TGCAGTGCTATGAGCGGGGCTAGCACAGATACGCAGTATTTT

j_call: TRBJ1-1
clone_size: many
d_call: NA
v_call: TRBV7-2
cdr3_aa: CASSPSQGMNTEAFF
cdr3_nt: TGTGCCAGCAGCCCGTCCCAGGGGATGAACACTGAAGCTTTCTTT

j_call: TRBJ2-7
clone_size: NA
d_call: TRBD2
v_call: TRBV20-1
cdr3_aa: CSARDQPSGNSYEQYF
cdr3_nt: TGCAGTGCTAGAGATCAGCCTAGCGGGAATTCCTACGAGCAGTACTTC

j_call: TRBJ1-1
clone_size: many
d_call: TRBD1
v_call: TRBV12-3/TRBV12-4
cdr3_aa: CASSSAAGTVDGEAFF
cdr3_nt: TGTGCCAGCAGTTCGGCCGCCGGGACAGTGGATGGTGAAGCTTTCTTT

j_call: TRBJ1-6
clone_size: many
d_call: TRBD1
v_call: TRBV7-2
cdr3_aa: CASSEQGAYSPLHF
cdr3_nt: TGTGCCAGCAGTGAACAGGGGGCTTATTCACCCCTCCACTTT

j_call: TRBJ2-1
clone_size: many
d_call: TRBD2
v_call: TRBV12-3/TRBV12-4
cdr3_aa: CASSPTSGRHNEQFF
cdr3_nt: TGTGCCAGCAGCCCAACTAGCGGGAGACACAATGAGCAGTTCTTC

j_call: TRBJ2-5
clone_size: few
d_call: NA
v_call: TRBV5-4
cdr3_aa: CASSLIEETQYF
cdr3_nt: TGTGCCAGCAGCTTGATAGAAGAGACCCAGTACTTC

j_call: TRBJ2-5
clone_size: many
d_call: NA
v_call: TRBV27
cdr3_aa: CASSLWASDQETQYF
cdr3_nt: TGTGCCAGCAGTTTATGGGCCAGCGACCAAGAGACCCAGTACTTC

j_call: TRBJ1-1
clone_size: many
d_call: TRBD1
v_call: TRBV16
cdr3_aa: CASSRLPGGGTEAFF
cdr3_nt: TGTGCCAGCAGCCGCCTACCAGGGGGCGGCACTGAAGCTTTCTTT

j_call: TRBJ2-5
clone_size: many
d_call: NA
v_call: TRBV5-1
cdr3_aa: CASSLRKETQYF
cdr3_nt: TGCGCCAGCAGCTTACGGAAAGAGACCCAGTACTTC

j_call: TRBJ1-4
clone_size: many
d_call: TRBD1
v_call: TRBV5-1
cdr3_aa: CASSLGQGSREKLFF
cdr3_nt: TGCGCCAGCAGCTTGGGACAGGGCTCCCGGGAAAAACTGTTTTTT

j_call: TRBJ2-1
clone_size: NA
d_call: NA
v_call: TRBV3-1
cdr3_aa: CASSQEGTLRKFF
cdr3_nt: TGTGCCAGCAGCCAAGAGGGAACCCTTAGGAAGTTCTTC

j_call: TRBJ2-5
clone_size: many
d_call: TRBD1
v_call: TRBV2
cdr3_aa: CASSGDRKIQETQYF
cdr3_nt: TGTGCCAGCAGCGGGGACAGGAAAATCCAAGAGACCCAGTACTTC

j_call: TRBJ1-1
clone_size: many
d_call: NA
v_call: TRBV7-9
cdr3_aa: CASSLGVPMNTEAFF
cdr3_nt: TGTGCCAGCAGCTTAGGCGTCCCGATGAACACTGAAGCTTTCTTT

j_call: TRBJ2-1
clone_size: many
d_call: NA
v_call: TRBV9
cdr3_aa: CASSLSSGGDNEQFF
cdr3_nt: TGTGCCAGCAGCCTCTCCAGCGGAGGGGACAATGAGCAGTTCTTC

j_call: TRBJ2-1
clone_size: many
d_call: NA
v_call: TRBV29-1
cdr3_aa: CSVAGAHEQFF
cdr3_nt: TGCAGCGTTGCAGGGGCCCATGAGCAGTTCTTC

j_call: TRBJ2-3
clone_size: many
d_call: TRBD2
v_call: TRBV6-1
cdr3_aa: CASSEGAGVTDTQYF
cdr3_nt: TGTGCCAGCAGTGAAGGAGCGGGAGTGACAGATACGCAGTATTTT

j_call: TRBJ2-5
clone_size: many
d_call: TRBD2
v_call: TRBV29-1
cdr3_aa: CSVVPNSGGAFETQYF
cdr3_nt: TGCAGCGTTGTGCCTAATAGCGGGGGGGCGTTCGAGACCCAGTACTTC

j_call: TRBJ2-3
clone_size: many
d_call: TRBD1
v_call: TRBV5-1
cdr3_aa: CASSFRGQGATDTQYF
cdr3_nt: TGCGCCAGCAGCTTTCGGGGACAGGGGGCCACAGATACGCAGTATTTT

j_call: TRBJ2-2
clone_size: many
d_call: NA
v_call: TRBV7-9
cdr3_aa: CASSFPGPGELFF
cdr3_nt: TGTGCCAGCAGCTTTCCGGGACCCGGGGAGCTGTTTTTT

j_call: TRBJ1-3
clone_size: many
d_call: NA
v_call: TRBV20-1
cdr3_aa: CSARGQDSGNTIYF
cdr3_nt: TGCAGTGCTAGAGGACAGGACTCTGGAAACACCATATATTTT

j_call: TRBJ1-2
clone_size: many
d_call: NA
v_call: TRBV7-2
cdr3_aa: CASSSGPRYGYTF
cdr3_nt: TGTGCCAGCAGCTCGGGACCGCGCTATGGCTACACCTTC

j_call: TRBJ2-2
clone_size: many
d_call: NA
v_call: TRBV4-3
cdr3_aa: CASKQGHLRTGELFF
cdr3_nt: TGCGCCAGCAAGCAAGGACATCTGCGGACCGGGGAGCTGTTTTTT

j_call: TRBJ2-1
clone_size: many
d_call: NA
v_call: TRBV28
cdr3_aa: CASRFGSYNEQFF
cdr3_nt: TGTGCCAGCAGGTTCGGTTCCTACAATGAGCAGTTCTTC

j_call: TRBJ2-1
clone_size: many
d_call: NA
v_call: TRBV27
cdr3_aa: CASSSRIFEQFF
cdr3_nt: TGTGCCAGCAGTTCCCGCATCTTTGAGCAGTTCTTC

j_call: TRBJ2-3
clone_size: many
d_call: NA
v_call: TRBV7-2
cdr3_aa: CASSSGPVRTQYF
cdr3_nt: TGTGCCAGCAGCTCCGGCCCCGTGAGGACGCAGTATTTT

j_call: TRBJ2-1
clone_size: many
d_call: TRBD2
v_call: TRBV9
cdr3_aa: CASSGLAGEFYNEQFF
cdr3_nt: TGTGCCAGCAGTGGACTAGCGGGAGAGTTCTACAATGAGCAGTTCTTC